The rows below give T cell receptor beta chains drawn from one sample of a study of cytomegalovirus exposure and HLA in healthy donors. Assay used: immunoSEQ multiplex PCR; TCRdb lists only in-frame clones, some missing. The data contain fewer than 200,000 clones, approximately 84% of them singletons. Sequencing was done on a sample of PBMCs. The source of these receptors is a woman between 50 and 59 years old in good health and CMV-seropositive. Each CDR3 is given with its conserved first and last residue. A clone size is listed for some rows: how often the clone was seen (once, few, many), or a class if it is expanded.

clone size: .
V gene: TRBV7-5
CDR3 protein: CVRSFVAGQCPYEQYF

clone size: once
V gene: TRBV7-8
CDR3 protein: CASSLIGGSWYEQYF

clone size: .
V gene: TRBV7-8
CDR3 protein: CASSPLGGYSYEQYF

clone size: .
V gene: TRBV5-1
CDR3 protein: CASSLDTTENQPQHF

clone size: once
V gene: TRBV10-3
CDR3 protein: CAISESPGDTEAFF

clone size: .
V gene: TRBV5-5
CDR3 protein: CASSGSSPGGTEAFF

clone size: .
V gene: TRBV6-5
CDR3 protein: CATLGAGGRGEQFF

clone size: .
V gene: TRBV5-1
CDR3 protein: CASSLRQGGLSGLSYNEQFF

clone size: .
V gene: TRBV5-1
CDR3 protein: CASSLAYMNEQFF

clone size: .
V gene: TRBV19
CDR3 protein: CASSTGIGGNTIYF

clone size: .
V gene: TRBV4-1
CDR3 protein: CASSRGRQGSHEQYF

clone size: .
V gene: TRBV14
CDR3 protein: CASSQAGFFFYEQYF

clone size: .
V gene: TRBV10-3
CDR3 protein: CAISEFLGGREETQYF

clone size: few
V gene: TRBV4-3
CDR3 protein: CASSQQLAEGTEQYF

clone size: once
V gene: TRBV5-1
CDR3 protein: CASSIVGAGEETQYF

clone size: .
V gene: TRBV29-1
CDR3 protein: CSGMRGGTEAFF

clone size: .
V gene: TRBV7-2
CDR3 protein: CASSLALATSYEQYF

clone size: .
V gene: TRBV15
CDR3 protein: CAISNRVVAFF

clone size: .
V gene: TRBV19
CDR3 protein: CASSAQGVTEAFF

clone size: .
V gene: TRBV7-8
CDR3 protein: CASSTRLALAKNIQYF

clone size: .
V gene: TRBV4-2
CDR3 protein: CASSQGLAGLDTQYF

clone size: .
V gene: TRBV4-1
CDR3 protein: CASSQDREIGEAFF

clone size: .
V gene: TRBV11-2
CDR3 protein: CASSLAAGPQFF

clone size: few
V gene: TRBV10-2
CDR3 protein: CASSESTSGGVQETQYF

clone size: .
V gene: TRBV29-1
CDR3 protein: CSVAQGSYEQYF

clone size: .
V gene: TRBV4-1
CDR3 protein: CASRPRQPTLEAFF

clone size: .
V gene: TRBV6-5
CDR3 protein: CASNRPGYNSPLHF

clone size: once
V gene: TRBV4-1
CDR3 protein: CASSQPGGGRATEQYF